This passage covers 26 T cell receptor beta chains from one sample sequenced in a study of blood T cell repertoires in COVID-19. Generated by immunoSEQ multiplex PCR, the TCRdb table keeps only in-frame clones and is missing some. The repertoire holds about 120,000 clones, with approximately 80% as singletons. The specimen was peripheral blood. These receptors all stem from a man over 45 with acute or convalescent COVID-19.

The chain carries TRBV15 and TRBJ1-4; TRBD1 is a possible D gene (6 bases). The CDR3 consists of 15 residues. Germline lookup yields CDR1 LNHNV and CDR2 YYDKDF (reference sequence). Trimming cost V 0 bases and J 7 bases, with 12 bases left between them. In DNA, the CDR3 is TGTGCCACCAGCAGAGAGGGGGGGCAGAGTGAAAAACTGTTTTTT. Residues: CATSREGGQSEKLFF.

The chain combines TRBV5-1 with TRBJ1-6; TRBD1 agrees at 11 bases. Unmatched junction bases numbered 9, after V lost 3 bases and J lost 10 bases. The CDR3 consists of 16 residues. Germline V CDR1 and CDR2: SGHRS, YFSETQ. The CDR3 DNA reads as TGCGCCAGCAGCTCTCGGACAGGGGGCGACGGGTCACCCCTCCACTTT. Its protein product is CASSSRTGGDGSPLHF.

This chain joins TRBV7-9 and TRBJ1-6; D is perhaps TRBD1 (5 bases). Germline values: CDR1 SEHNR, CDR2 FQNEAQ (reference sequence). The CDR3 contains 16 residues. V dropped 6 bases and J dropped 1 base, with 13 bases sitting between them. CDR3 in amino acids: CASSPGGGSYNSPLHF. CDR3 coding DNA: TGTGCCAGCAGTCCAGGCGGGGGGTCCTATAATTCACCCCTCCACTTT.

This clone was detected a few times. The J gene is TRBJ1-2, the V gene TRBV5-5, with a weak D call TRBD1 (6 bases). The CDR3 runs to 14 residues. Trimming pared 0 bases from V and 4 bases from J, leaving 10 bases between. From germline, CDR1 is SGHKS and CDR2 YYEKEE (reference sequence). CDR3: CASSLEQGAYGYTF. CDR3 bases: TGTGCCAGCAGCTTGGAACAGGGCGCCTATGGCTACACCTTC.

This chain uses TRBV27 with TRBJ2-7; 10 bases are shared with TRBD1. The V and J ends lost 5 bases and 6 bases, in that order; junction bases with no gene match: 7. The CDR3 extends over 14 amino acids. The germline gives CDR1 MNHEY, CDR2 SMNVEV (reference sequence). The CDR3 region is CASSPGTGVGEQYF. As DNA, the CDR3 is TGTGCCAGCAGTCCCGGGACAGGGGTAGGCGAGCAGTACTTC.

J is TRBJ1-1 and V is TRBV6-5; 7 positions agree with TRBD1. J lost 4 bases, V lost 8 bases, and 4 bases had no gene match. The CDR3 has 12 residues. The germline V gene encodes CDR1 MNHEY and CDR2 SVGAGI. The CDR3 region has the DNA TGTGCCAGCTGGGACAGATCCACTGAAGCTTTCTTT. It specifies CASWDRSTEAFF.

This clone was counted a single time. V is TRBV15 and J is TRBJ2-7; a weak D match, TRBD1 (5 bases). Trimming pared 8 bases from V and 3 bases from J, leaving 14 bases between. Germline loops: CDR1 LNHNV, CDR2 YYDKDF (reference sequence). The CDR3 runs to 13 residues. CDR3: CATHPTGSYEQYF. The DNA of the CDR3 is TGTGCCACCCACCCTACAGGAAGCTACGAGCAGTACTTC.

The chain combines TRBV2 with TRBJ2-5; D not certain. The CDR3 runs 11 residues. Deletions cut 4 bases from V and 5 bases from J, with 5 bases between. Germline V gives CDR1 SNHLY, CDR2 FYNNEI. The CDR3 protein is CASSVRETQYF. CDR3 nucleotides: TGTGCCAGCAGTGTTCGGGAGACCCAGTACTTC.

The rearrangement uses TRBV5-1 and TRBJ1-6; 8 nucleotides match TRBD1. Germline V gene lookup returns CDR1 SGHRS and CDR2 YFSETQ. The trim removed 0 bases at V and 7 bases at J, leaving 6 bases unmatched. This CDR3 has 16 amino acids. CDR3 loop: CASSLALTGVNSPLHF. For the CDR3, the DNA is TGCGCCAGCAGCTTGGCTTTGACAGGGGTAAATTCACCCCTCCACTTT.

This chain joins TRBV27 and TRBJ1-6, with D unclear. Looked up from germline, CDR1 is MNHEY and CDR2 is SMNVEV (reference sequence). Trimming stripped 8 bases from V and 6 bases from J, with 5 bases between. The CDR3 sequence is 11 residues long. DNA for the CDR3: TGTGCCAGCGGAGTTAATTCACCCCTCCACTTT. It codes for CASGVNSPLHF.

The chain couples TRBV7-2 to TRBJ2-7, with 12 positions matching TRBD2. V shed 2 bases and J 4 bases; nucleotides not matched to a gene: 3. In germline, CDR1 is SGHTA, CDR2 FQGNSA. This CDR3 spans 15 amino acids. CDR3: CASSLWTSGKYEQYF. CDR3 nucleotides: TGTGCCAGCAGCTTATGGACTAGCGGGAAGTACGAGCAGTACTTC.

The chain joins TRBV3-1 (or the pseudogene TRBV3-2) to TRBJ2-3; 7 bases are shared with TRBD1. This CDR3 spans 16 amino acids. J gave up 4 bases and V 4 bases, and 11 bases lay outside the gene matches. From germline, CDR1 is LGHDT and CDR2 YNNKEL (reference sequence). The CDR3 protein is CASSLRQGVSPDTQYF. The CDR3 DNA follows: TGTGCCAGCAGCCTTCGACAGGGAGTGTCTCCAGATACGCAGTATTTT.

This rearrangement joins TRBV6-6 to TRBJ1-1, with 8 nucleotides matching TRBD1. CDR1 and CDR2 from the germline V gene are MNHNY and SVGAGI (reference sequence). V was pared by 0 bases and J by 4 bases, with 7 bases of the junction left unmatched. This CDR3 has 16 residues. CDR3 bases: TGTGCCAGCAGTTACTCGCCCTACAGGGGGGTCACTGAAGCTTTCTTT. It specifies CASSYSPYRGVTEAFF.

The DNA of the CDR3 is TGTGCCAGCAGCTTAGTGACAGGGGGCTCCACAGATACGCAGTATTTT. Translating it yields CASSLVTGGSTDTQYF. The chain combines TRBV7-8 with TRBJ2-3; 10 bases align to TRBD1. CDR1 SGHVS and CDR2 FQNEAQ come from the germline V gene. The CDR3 consists of 16 residues. The ends lost 1 base at V and 2 bases at J; junction bases unmatched: 3.

V and J are TRBV11-2 and TRBJ2-5, with 11 bases matching TRBD2. This CDR3 is built from 16 residues. Germline values: CDR1 SGHAT, CDR2 FQNNGV. J was trimmed by 2 bases and V by 4 bases; bases with no gene match: 6. CDR3 residues: CASSSLRLAGQETQYF. CDR3 DNA: TGTGCCAGCAGCTCACTCAGACTAGCGGGACAAGAGACCCAGTACTTC.

The V and J genes are TRBV9 and TRBJ1-4; D gene uncertain. V was shortened by 6 bases and J by 7 bases, with 16 bases between the two germline ends. The CDR3 consists of 14 residues. Germline V CDR1 and CDR2: SGDLS, YYNGEE. The CDR3 DNA reads as TGTGCCAGCACCCTCGGTCGGTCGGGTGAAAAACTGTTTTTT. This translates into CASTLGRSGEKLFF.

CDR3 DNA: TGTGCCAGCAAAAACGGACAGGGAAACACAGATACGCAGTATTTT. Its protein product is CASKNGQGNTDTQYF. The rearrangement links TRBV19 to TRBJ2-3, with TRBD1 matching 8 bases. Per germline, CDR1 LNHDA and CDR2 SQIVND (reference sequence). J gave up 2 bases and V 9 bases, and 10 bases lay outside the gene matches. The CDR3 length is 15 residues. The full variable domain, with the rest looked up from reference TRBV19 and TRBJ2-3, is DGGITQSPKYLFRKEGQNVTLSCEQNLNHDAMYWYRQDPGQGLRLIYYSQIVNDFQKGDIAEGYSVSREKKESFPLTVTSAQKNPTAFYLCASKNGQGNTDTQYFGPGTRLTVL.

The V and J genes are TRBV7-3 and TRBJ2-1, with 8 bases fitting TRBD2. The V segment lost 3 bases and the J segment 5 bases; nucleotides outside the gene matches: 6. Germline values: CDR1 SGHTA, CDR2 FQGTGA. CDR3 length equals 15 residues. The CDR3 reads CASSFQAAGDNEQFF. In nucleotides, the CDR3 is TGTGCCAGCAGCTTCCAAGCAGCGGGGGACAATGAGCAGTTCTTC.

This clone was counted a single time. The CDR3 DNA follows: TGTGCCAGTGATCCCCGACAGGGGGCCAGCACTGAAGCTTTCTTT. Its translation: CASDPRQGASTEAFF. The chain couples TRBV19 to TRBJ1-1, with 10 bases that match TRBD1. Germline V lookup: CDR1 LNHDA, CDR2 SQIVND (reference sequence). Losses at the gene ends were 8 bases for V and 4 bases for J; bases not matched to a gene: 10. The CDR3 contains 15 residues.

The V gene is TRBV3-1 (or the pseudogene TRBV3-2), the J gene TRBJ1-5, with D tentatively TRBD1 (5 bases). Per the germline V gene, CDR1 is LGHDT and CDR2 is YNNKEL (reference sequence). The CDR3 totals 16 residues. Between the trimmed V and J ends, which lost 1 base and 9 bases, there was a span of 19 bases. The DNA for the CDR3 is TGTGCCAGCAGCCAAGGTCACGGGGGAGTTGGGACGCCCCAGCATTTT. It encodes CASSQGHGGVGTPQHF.

The chain joins TRBV24-1 to TRBJ2-1, with 12 bases lining up with TRBD2. The CDR3 extends over 17 amino acids. Germline CDR1 KGHDR, CDR2 SFDVKD. V lost 3 bases, J lost 4 bases, and 6 bases stayed unmatched. For the CDR3, the DNA is TGTGCCACCAGTGATCCACTAGCGGGAGGACAATACAATGAGCAGTTCTTC. This gives the protein CATSDPLAGGQYNEQFF.

This chain connects TRBV27 to TRBJ2-7; 11 bases line up with TRBD2. The CDR3 is made up of 13 amino acids. The V gene's germline CDR1 is MNHEY and CDR2 SMNVEV (reference sequence). Germline trimming cut 9 bases from V and 4 bases from J; bases unmatched to any gene: 5. CDR3 residues: CASSGRAIYEQYF. The CDR3 DNA follows: TGTGCCAGTAGCGGGAGGGCCATTTACGAGCAGTACTTC.

The chain links TRBV4-1 to TRBJ1-1, with 7 bases identical to TRBD1. Germline lookup yields CDR1 MGHRA and CDR2 YSYEKL. V trimming: 5 bases; J trimming: 3 bases; junction bases outside the gene matches: 3. The CDR3 covers 13 residues. The chain's CDR3 is CASSFTGDTEAFF. The CDR3 DNA reads as TGCGCCAGCAGCTTCACAGGGGACACTGAAGCTTTCTTT.

In its sample, this clone was seen a few times. V usage is TRBV6-5 and J usage is TRBJ1-2, with 10 bases aligning to TRBD1. This CDR3 is 14 amino acids long. Germline V gives CDR1 MNHEY, CDR2 SVGAGI. Trimming at V came to 7 bases and at J to 8 bases, leaving 10 bases not matched to a gene. The CDR3 DNA reads as TGTGCCAGCACCCAAATTGGGACAGGGGTGGGCTACACCTTC. Amino acid sequence: CASTQIGTGVGYTF.

CDR3 residues: CASTDNIAGTYNEQFF. The DNA of the CDR3 is TGCGCCAGCACCGACAACATAGCGGGGACCTACAATGAGCAGTTCTTC. The chain has TRBV5-1 and TRBJ2-1; 8 positions match TRBD2. The CDR3 contains 16 residues. CDR1 and CDR2 from the germline V gene are SGHRS and YFSETQ. Losses at the gene ends were 6 bases for V and 2 bases for J; bases not matched to a gene: 10.

This sequence joins TRBV9 and TRBJ1-1; D gene ambiguous. V was shortened by 0 bases and J by 0 bases, with 6 bases between the two germline ends. CDR3 length equals 14 residues. Germline V gives CDR1 SGDLS, CDR2 YYNGEE. The CDR3 here is CASSVEHLNTEAFF. The DNA of the CDR3 is TGTGCCAGCAGCGTAGAGCACCTGAACACTGAAGCTTTCTTT.